Following are 15 T cell receptor beta chains from one sample sequenced in a study of control samples from healthy donors and cancer patients. Assay: immunoSEQ multiplex PCR; the TCRdb copy retains only in-frame clones and omits some. The sample consists of under 100,000 clones, about 89% of them appearing once. What was sequenced was PBMCs. The receptor set was obtained from a woman in her forties or fifties with colorectal cancer.

V usage is TRBV3-1 (or the pseudogene TRBV3-2) and J usage is TRBJ1-2; weak D call: TRBD1 (6 bases). The CDR3 runs 14 residues. V lost 1 base to trimming and J lost 8 bases, with 14 bases between them. Germline lookup yields CDR1 LGHDT and CDR2 YNNKEL (reference sequence). CDR3 region: CASSQALGGRGYTF. The CDR3 region has the DNA TGTGCCAGCAGCCAAGCTCTGGGGGGGCGGGGCTACACCTTC.

The V and J genes are TRBV2 and TRBJ1-4, with D possibly matching TRBD1 (5 bases). CDR1 and CDR2 from the germline V gene are SNHLY and FYNNEI. The V gene lost 5 bases and the J gene lost 0 bases, with 10 bases spanning the gap. CDR3 length: 15 residues. The CDR3 is CASSSQGATNEKLFF. Here the CDR3 DNA reads TGTGCCAGCAGTTCTCAGGGTGCAACTAATGAAAAACTGTTTTTT.

The gene calls are TRBV3-1 (or the pseudogene TRBV3-2) and TRBJ2-5; a possible D gene is TRBD2 (6 bases). V shed 1 base and J shed 2 bases, with 11 bases lying between them. Germline values: CDR1 LGHDT, CDR2 YNNKEL (reference sequence). The CDR3 is 15 amino acids. The CDR3 region is CASSQGYSGQETQYF. CDR3 DNA: TGTGCCAGCAGCCAAGGGTATAGCGGTCAAGAGACCCAGTACTTC.

The chain couples TRBV10-1 to TRBJ2-3; 7 bases are shared with TRBD2. CDR3 length: 12 residues. J gave up 10 bases and V 6 bases, and 7 bases lay outside the gene matches. Germline assignment: CDR1 WNHNN and CDR2 SYGVQD (reference sequence). The CDR3 region has the DNA TGCGCCAGCAGCCCTGGGGGGGGGTCGCAGTATTTT. This gives the protein CASSPGGGSQYF.

V usage is TRBV7-9 and J usage is TRBJ2-3, with TRBD2 matching over 8 bases. The CDR3 has 15 amino acids. The germline V gene encodes CDR1 SEHNR and CDR2 FQNEAQ (reference sequence). J lost 3 bases, V lost 5 bases, and 7 bases had no gene match. The CDR3 DNA sequence: TGTGCCAGCAGCCTCGGACTAGCCGGGACAGATACGCAGTATTTT. The encoded protein is CASSLGLAGTDTQYF.

J is TRBJ2-1 and V is TRBV18, with TRBD1 identical over 9 bases. Per germline, CDR1 KGHSH and CDR2 LQKENI. The ends lost 6 bases at V and 6 bases at J; junction bases unmatched: 9. The CDR3 contains 15 residues. Written as DNA, the CDR3 is TGTGCCAGCTCTAGAACACAGGGGGCGGGCAATGAGCAGTTCTTC. It codes for CASSRTQGAGNEQFF.

This chain's CDR3 is CASRPGTGDNEQFF. The CDR3 DNA follows: TGTGCCAGCAGACCCGGGACAGGGGACAATGAGCAGTTCTTC. The gene calls are TRBV6-5 and TRBJ2-1, with 10 positions matching TRBD1. The junction had 4 bases not matched to a gene; V was cut back by 6 bases and J by 5 bases. The CDR3 has 14 amino acids. CDR1 and CDR2 from the germline V gene are MNHEY and SVGAGI.

The chain employs TRBV28 and TRBJ1-3; D is possibly TRBD1 (6 bases). The CDR3 spans 14 residues. Germline CDR1 MDHEN, CDR2 SYDVKM. Trimming pared 7 bases from V and 4 bases from J, leaving 14 bases between. The CDR3 spells CASTRMGAGNTIYF. The CDR3 nucleotides read TGTGCCAGCACCAGGATGGGGGCAGGAAACACCATATATTTT.

This clone showed up just once. The chain carries TRBV5-3 and TRBJ1-2, with unresolved D. TRBV5-3 is identified as an open reading frame with a role that is uncertain. Trimming shortened V by 4 bases and J by 1 base, and 14 bases separated the two germline ends. The length of the CDR3 is 15 residues. CDR3 sequence (DNA): TGTGCCAGAAGCCTACCCAGTGGATATAACTATGGCTACACCTTC. Translated, it gives CARSLPSGYNYGYTF.

V is TRBV5-1 and J is TRBJ1-2, with a weak D call TRBD1 (6 bases). Germline V gene lookup returns CDR1 SGHRS and CDR2 YFSETQ. V was pared by 0 bases and J by 5 bases, with 11 bases between. CDR3 size: 14 residues. The DNA of the CDR3 is TGCGCCAGCAGCTTGGCGTCACAGGGATATGGCTACACCTTC. Its protein product is CASSLASQGYGYTF.

The rearrangement links TRBV4-1 to TRBJ2-3, with 7 bases lining up with TRBD1. Germline CDR1 and CDR2: MGHRA and YSYEKL. This CDR3 is 17 amino acids long. Unmatched junction bases numbered 10, after V lost 4 bases and J lost 0 bases. The CDR3 DNA is TGCGCCAGCAGCCCCCTTAGGAGGACAGGAAGCACAGATACGCAGTATTTT. Translated: CASSPLRRTGSTDTQYF.

This rearrangement joins TRBV7-8 to TRBJ1-6; TRBD1 might be the D (6 bases). The CDR3 runs to 15 residues. In germline, CDR1 is SGHVS, CDR2 FQNEAQ. V was clipped by 0 bases and J by 8 bases, with 11 bases between them. CDR3 protein: CASSLALPGDSPLHF. As DNA, the CDR3 is TGTGCCAGCAGCTTAGCGTTGCCAGGGGATTCACCCCTCCACTTT.

The V gene is TRBV19, the J gene TRBJ2-4; D is possibly TRBD1 or TRBD2 (5 bases each). Deletions cut 2 bases from V and 6 bases from J, with 17 bases between. Germline V gene data show CDR1 as LNHDA and CDR2 as SQIVND (reference sequence). CDR3 size: 16 residues. The CDR3 DNA reads TGTGCCAGTAGTATAAAGAGTCTGGGGGTCGGAAACATTCAGTACTTC. Translation: CASSIKSLGVGNIQYF.

The chain is built from TRBV6-5 and TRBJ1-2; D remains unclear. From germline, CDR1 is MNHEY and CDR2 SVGAGI. V was shortened by 4 bases and J by 7 bases, with 19 bases between the two germline ends. The CDR3 extends over 15 amino acids. The CDR3 region is CASSSYNTLTFGYTF. In DNA form, the CDR3 reads TGTGCCAGCAGTTCCTATAACACCCTAACCTTTGGCTACACCTTC.

This chain joins TRBV6-1 and TRBJ2-1; 7 bases map to TRBD1. In germline, CDR1 is MNHNS, CDR2 SASEGT. The junction had 18 bases not matched to a gene; V was cut back by 4 bases and J by 9 bases. The CDR3 is 17 amino acids. DNA for the CDR3: TGTGCCAGCAGTGCCTCGACAGGGATTGGGGTCAGAATTGAGCAGTTCTTC. This codes for CASSASTGIGVRIEQFF.